This T cell receptor (beta chain) appears in the sequencing data of a study of PD-1 blockade in classical Hodgkin lymphoma. Study-wide results and limits: CD4+ TCR diversity, unlike CD8+, rose significantly by C4D1. Why repertoires differed is undefined; disease activity or prior therapy possibly contributed. Reports indicated that newly diagnosed patients had lower baseline TCR diversity than healthy donors did.

Some clones are missing from TCRdb's copy, which holds only in-frame ones; the method was immunoSEQ multiplex PCR. The sample includes approximately 96,000 clones, under 95% seen only once; the top ten take 2%. A note on this clone: The antigen is undetermined.

CDR1 is LNHNV and CDR2 is YYDKDF in the germline V gene (reference sequence). With 0 bases clipped from V and 5 bases from J, the junction kept 2 bases outside the gene matches. The CDR3 contains 15 residues. Indicated time point: cycle 4 day 1 (C4D1), after less than 7 weeks of nivolumab. With no exception, relapse followed autologous stem cell transplantation in all patients, and brentuximab vedotin exposure varied. The V call is TRBV15, the J call TRBJ2-7, with TRBD1 matching 12 bases. Sequencing used peripheral blood mononuclear cells (PBMCs), obtained before the fourth cycle of nivolumab. The sequence was collected from a human donor with classical Hodgkin lymphoma. CDR3 residues: CATSRDGTGGDEQYF. CDR3 coding DNA: TGTGCCACCAGCAGAGATGGGACAGGGGGCGACGAGCAGTACTTC.